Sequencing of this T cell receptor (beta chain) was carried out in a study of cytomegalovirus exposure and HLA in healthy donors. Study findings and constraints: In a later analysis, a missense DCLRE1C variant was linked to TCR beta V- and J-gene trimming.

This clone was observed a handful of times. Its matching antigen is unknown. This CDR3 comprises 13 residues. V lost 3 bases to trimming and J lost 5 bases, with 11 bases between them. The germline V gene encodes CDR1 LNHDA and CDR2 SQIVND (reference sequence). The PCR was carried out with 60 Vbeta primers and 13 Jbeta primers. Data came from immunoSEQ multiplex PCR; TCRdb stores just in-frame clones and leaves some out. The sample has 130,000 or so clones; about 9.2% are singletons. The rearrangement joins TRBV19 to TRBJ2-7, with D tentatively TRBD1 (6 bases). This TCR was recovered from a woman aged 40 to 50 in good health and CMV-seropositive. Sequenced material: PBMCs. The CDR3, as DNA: TGTGCCAGTAGTATCAACAGGGAAGACGAGCAGTACTTC. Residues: CASSINREDEQYF.